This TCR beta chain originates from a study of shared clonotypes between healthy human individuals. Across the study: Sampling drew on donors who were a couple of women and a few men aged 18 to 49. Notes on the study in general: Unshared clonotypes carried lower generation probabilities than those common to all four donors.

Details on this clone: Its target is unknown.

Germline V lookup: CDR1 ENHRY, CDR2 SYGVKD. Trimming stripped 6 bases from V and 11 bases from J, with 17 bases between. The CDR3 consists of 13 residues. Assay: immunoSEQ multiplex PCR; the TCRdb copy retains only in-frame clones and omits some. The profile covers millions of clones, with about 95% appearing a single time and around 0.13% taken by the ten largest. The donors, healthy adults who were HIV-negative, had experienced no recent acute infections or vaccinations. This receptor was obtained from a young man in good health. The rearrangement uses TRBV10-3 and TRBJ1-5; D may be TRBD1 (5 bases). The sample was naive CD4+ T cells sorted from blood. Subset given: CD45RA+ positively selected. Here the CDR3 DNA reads TGTGCCATCAGCCGAGAGATTCAGGGAACCCAGCATTTT. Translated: CAISREIQGTQHF.